The rows below give T cell receptor beta chains drawn from one sample of a study of blood T cell repertoires in COVID-19. Clones were read by immunoSEQ multiplex PCR, and TCRdb kept only the in-frame ones, dropping some. The repertoire holds more than 200,000 clones, with approximately 90% as singletons. Sequencing input: PBMCs or T cells enriched from blood (not recorded which). The receptor set was obtained from a woman in her thirties who had recovered from COVID-19. Both conserved end residues are part of each CDR3. A D gene is named only where the DNA matches it firmly. Clone size appears in some rows only: once, few, many, or a class for an expanded clone.

clone size	J gene	D gene	V gene	CDR3 DNA	CDR3 protein
.	TRBJ2-1	TRBD2	TRBV9	TGTGCCAGCAGCGGGTATAGGGCGGGAGAACTCAATGAGCAGTTCTTC	CASSGYRAGELNEQFF
.	TRBJ1-1	.	TRBV4-1	TGCGCCAGCAGCCAAGTGGTGGGGAGTGGGACTGAAGCTTTCTTT	CASSQVVGSGTEAFF
once	TRBJ1-5	TRBD1	TRBV28	TGTGCCAGCAGTCCCGACAGGGGGCCCGTTAGTCGACAGCCCCAGCATTTT	CASSPDRGPVSRQPQHF
.	TRBJ2-7	.	TRBV28	TGTGCCAGCAGTCACATCCGCGGGACTCCCTCCTACGAGCAGTACTTC	CASSHIRGTPSYEQYF
once	TRBJ1-1	TRBD1	TRBV6-5	TGTGCCAGCAGAAGGACAGGGGCTGCTGAAGCTTTCTTT	CASRRTGAAEAFF
.	TRBJ2-5	.	TRBV4-2	TGTGCCAGCAGCCAAGATCACCGGGAAGAAGTTCACTTC	CASSQDHREEVHF
.	TRBJ1-1	TRBD1	TRBV5-1	TGCGCCAGCAGCTTGACTCGGGACAGGGTGGCTGAAGCTTTCTTT	CASSLTRDRVAEAFF
.	TRBJ1-5	.	TRBV29-1	TGCAGCGTTGGTGAACAGTACAATCAGCCCCAGCATTTT	CSVGEQYNQPQHF
.	TRBJ1-3	.	TRBV2	TGTGCCAGCAGTGAACAGGTTACCCCTGGAAACACCATATATTTT	CASSEQVTPGNTIYF
.	TRBJ1-5	.	TRBV9	TGTGCCAGCAGCGTAGGGACGGGGAATCAGCCCCAGCATTTT	CASSVGTGNQPQHF
.	TRBJ2-1	TRBD2	TRBV7-2	TGTGCCAGCAGCCAGGACTTAGCGGGCGGTGAGCAGTTCTTC	CASSQDLAGGEQFF
.	TRBJ2-7	.	TRBV4-2	TGTGCCAGCAGCCAAGTAGGGGGGGAGTCAACCTACGAGCAGTACTTC	CASSQVGGESTYEQYF
.	TRBJ2-1	TRBD2	TRBV4-1	TGCGCCAGCAGCCAAGGAGCGGGGACCTACAATGAGCAGTTCTTC	CASSQGAGTYNEQFF
.	TRBJ2-1	TRBD2	TRBV11-3	TGTGCCAGCAGCTTGACTTTCTCTAGCGGGAGGCTCGATGAGCAGTTCTTC	CASSLTFSSGRLDEQFF
.	TRBJ2-7	TRBD2	TRBV19	TGTGCCAGTAGTAAACCCGGGACTAGCGGGATCTACGAGCAGTACTTC	CASSKPGTSGIYEQYF
once	TRBJ1-2	TRBD1	TRBV28	TGTGCCAGCAGTTCGGGACAGTCACCCTATGGCTACACCTTC	CASSSGQSPYGYTF
.	TRBJ2-5	TRBD2	TRBV24-1	TGTGCCACCAGTCCCCCGGGGGGAGAGACCCAGTACTTC	CATSPPGGETQYF
.	TRBJ2-5	.	TRBV9	TGTGCCAGCAGCCGAGGGCAAGAGACCCAGTACTTC	CASSRGQETQYF
few	TRBJ2-3	.	TRBV5-8	TGTGCCAGCAGCCTCCGACAGGTCACAGATACGCAGTATTTT	CASSLRQVTDTQYF
.	TRBJ2-2	TRBD1	TRBV7-2	TGTGCCAGCAGCTCAGCATCCGGGACAGGGAACACCGGGGAGCTGTTTTTT	CASSSASGTGNTGELFF
.	TRBJ2-3	TRBD1	TRBV11-2	TGTGCCAGCAGACACCGGGACAGAGACCAATCGCAGTATTTT	CASRHRDRDQSQYF
.	TRBJ2-3	TRBD2	TRBV27	TGTGCCAGCAGTCGGGGACTAGCGGGTAAAGATACGCAGTATTTT	CASSRGLAGKDTQYF
.	TRBJ2-1	TRBD2	TRBV15	TGTGCCACCAGCAGGGCCTTAGGCGGGAGTAGCAATGAGCAGTTCTTC	CATSRALGGSSNEQFF
.	TRBJ1-4	TRBD1	TRBV25-1	TGTGCCAGCAGTGCTTTACAGGGGGCTGGGGAAAAACTGTTTTTT	CASSALQGAGEKLFF
.	TRBJ2-6	TRBD1	TRBV19	TGTGCCAGTAGTGTCCGGGACAGGTATTTCTCTGGGGCCAACGTCCTGACTTTC	CASSVRDRYFSGANVLTF
.	TRBJ1-6	.	TRBV3-1/TRBV3-2	TGTGCCAGCAGCCAAGGTCAGCGGGAAAATTCACCCCTCCACTTT	CASSQGQRENSPLHF
once	TRBJ2-7	.	TRBV5-4	TGTGCCAGCAGCTTGATAACCCGCCAGGGCCACGAGCAGTACTTC	CASSLITRQGHEQYF
.	TRBJ2-1	.	TRBV5-1	TGCGCCAGCAGCTTCCCAGGACAGCTCTACAATGAGCAGTTCTTC	CASSFPGQLYNEQFF
.	TRBJ1-2	.	TRBV29-1	TGCAGCGTTGATCGAGGGATTGGCTACACCTTC	CSVDRGIGYTF
.	TRBJ1-1	.	TRBV4-2	TGTGCCTCAAAGAATGGGAGGGGAACAACCGAAGCTTTCTTT	CASKNGRGTTEAFF
.	TRBJ1-1	.	TRBV30	TGTGCCTGGAGCTTGGGACGGACTATGAACACTGAAGCTTTCTTT	CAWSLGRTMNTEAFF
.	TRBJ2-1	.	TRBV11-2	TGTGCCAGCAGCCGTAGCGACCACTCCTACAATGAGCAGTTCTTC	CASSRSDHSYNEQFF
.	TRBJ1-2	.	TRBV12-2	TGTGCAAGTCGCTTAGTCATGGGGCGGTCTGGCGGCTACACCTTC	CASRLVMGRSGGYTF
.	TRBJ1-2	.	TRBV9	TGTGCCAGCAGCGTAGCTCCCCGGACATATGGCTACACCTTC	CASSVAPRTYGYTF
.	TRBJ1-5	.	TRBV3-1/TRBV3-2	TGTGCCAGCAGCCAGCGAGGTCAGCCCCAGCATTTT	CASSQRGQPQHF
.	TRBJ2-7	TRBD1	TRBV7-2	TGTGCCAGCAGACGCGACAGGGACGTCTCCTACGAGCAGTACTTC	CASRRDRDVSYEQYF
.	TRBJ1-5	.	TRBV9	TGTGCCAGCAGCGTTGGGCCGGATAGCAATCAGCCCCAGCATTTT	CASSVGPDSNQPQHF
.	TRBJ1-2	TRBD1	TRBV13	TGTGCCAGCAGCTCCGGGACAGGGCGAGGCTACACCTTC	CASSSGTGRGYTF
.	TRBJ2-1	TRBD1	TRBV6-4	TGTGCCAGCAGGGTGGGACAGGGACTTTACAATGAGCAGTTCTTC	CASRVGQGLYNEQFF
once	TRBJ1-2	TRBD1	TRBV7-2	TGTGCCAGCAGCTCCTCTACCGGGACAGGAGTCTATGGCTACACCTTC	CASSSSTGTGVYGYTF
.	TRBJ1-5	TRBD1	TRBV5-4	TGTGCCAGCAGCTTGGGTGGGACAGGCAATCAGCCCCAGCATTTT	CASSLGGTGNQPQHF
.	TRBJ1-2	.	TRBV7-9	TGTGCCAGCAGCTTATCCGGAGGCTATGGCTACACCTTC	CASSLSGGYGYTF
.	TRBJ2-6	TRBD1	TRBV15	TGTGCCACCAGCAGAGGACAGGGGAGCGCTGGGGCCAACGTCCTGACTTTC	CATSRGQGSAGANVLTF
.	TRBJ2-3	.	TRBV7-2	TGTGCCAGCAGCTTTTCGTCGAGCACAGATACGCAGTATTTT	CASSFSSSTDTQYF
.	TRBJ2-4	TRBD2	TRBV4-1	TGCGCCAGCAGCCAAGACTGGCTCGGGGGGGGGCCAGCCAAAAACATTCAGTACTTC	CASSQDWLGGGPAKNIQYF
.	TRBJ2-3	TRBD2	TRBV5-1	TGCGCCAGCAGACCGACTAGCGGATTTAACACAGATACGCAGTATTTT	CASRPTSGFNTDTQYF
.	TRBJ2-6	.	TRBV28	TGTGCCAGCAAACATGGAGCCTCTGGGGCCAACGTCCTGACTTTC	CASKHGASGANVLTF
.	TRBJ2-6	.	TRBV4-2	TGTGCCAGCAGCCAAACGTACGGTCCAGGCTCTGGGGCCAACGTCCTGACTTTC	CASSQTYGPGSGANVLTF
.	TRBJ1-6	.	TRBV28	TGTGCCAGCAGTCAGACACCCTACGGGGGTAATTCACCCCTCCACTTT	CASSQTPYGGNSPLHF
once	TRBJ2-2	TRBD1	TRBV24-1	TGTGCCACCACACAGGGGAGCACCGGGGAGCTGTTTTTT	CATTQGSTGELFF
.	TRBJ2-3	TRBD2	TRBV4-2	TGTGCCAGCAGCCAAGTGGCCGGACTAGCGGGGTACACAGATACGCAGTATTTT	CASSQVAGLAGYTDTQYF
few	TRBJ2-7	TRBD2	TRBV4-2	TGTGCCAGCAGCCTAAGACTAGCGGGAGAGTCCTACGAGCAGTACTTC	CASSLRLAGESYEQYF
.	TRBJ2-5	.	TRBV9	TGTGCCAGCAGCCTCGATAGAGGGAGGAGGGAGGAGACCCAGTACTTC	CASSLDRGRREETQYF
once	TRBJ2-7	.	TRBV19	TGTGCCAGCGCGGATCGCCTCCGCAGCGAGCAGTACTTC	CASADRLRSEQYF
.	TRBJ1-2	TRBD1	TRBV7-9	TGTGCCAGCAGCTTAACCGGGACAGGGGGCAGCTACACCTTC	CASSLTGTGGSYTF
.	TRBJ2-2	TRBD1	TRBV28	TGTGCCAGCAGACGGGACAGGAACACCGGGGAGCTGTTTTTT	CASRRDRNTGELFF
.	TRBJ1-2	TRBD1	TRBV7-9	TGTGCCAGCAGCTCTGGACAGGAGGTTTTCGGTGGCTACACCTTC	CASSSGQEVFGGYTF
.	TRBJ2-7	TRBD2	TRBV7-9	TGTGCCAGCAGCACTAGCGGATACGAGCAGTACTTC	CASSTSGYEQYF
.	TRBJ1-2	.	TRBV28	TGTGCCAGTTACAGCCATGGCTACACCTTC	CASYSHGYTF